Described below is a single T cell receptor beta chain sequence and its context. Its antigen remains unknown. This entry is derived from a study of long-term antiretroviral therapy in people with HIV. Trimming took 3 bases from V and 6 from J, leaving 6 bases between them. Germline CDR1 reads DFQATT; CDR2 reads SNEGSKA (reference sequence). CDR3 length equals 11 residues. Notes on the study in general: HIV repertoire CDR3 lengths ranged less widely than those of controls. Diversity went up after ART and still fell short of transplant donor controls. Records did not include ART adherence, viral resistance or therapy changes.

Runs used v3.0 of the immunoSEQ assay and were done at survey level. Assay used: immunoSEQ multiplex PCR; TCRdb lists only in-frame clones, some missing. The table shows roughly 28,000 clones, with 90% to 95% occurring only once. The rearrangement joins TRBV20-1 to TRBJ2-1; D gene ambiguous. The TCR originated in a man aged 18 to 35 with HIV. The material sequenced was unsorted PBMCs, taken 3.1 years after starting antiretroviral therapy. CDR3 coding DNA: TGCAGTGCTAGTGCTTTCAATGAGCAGTTCTTC. It translates to CSASAFNEQFF.